One and the same sample provided the 31 T cell receptor beta chains below, sequenced in a study of T cells after yellow fever vaccination. TCRdb processed the 5' RACE reads anew with MiXCR; each CDR3 protein has one entry. The sample consists of 350,000 to 450,000 distinct CDR3 sequences, around 20% of them appearing once. The sequences come from PBMCs, collected before the yellow fever booster vaccination. These receptors were obtained from a man aged 18 to 35 who received the YFV17D yellow fever vaccine.

This clonotype has more than one count but fewer than ten. The V call is TRBV20-1, the J call TRBJ1-1; no reliable D call. Looked up from germline, CDR1 is DFQATT and CDR2 is SNEGSKA (reference sequence). The CDR3 runs to 14 residues. V gave up 2 bases and J gave up 2 bases, with 12 bases separating them. The CDR3 is CSARTGGPNTEAFF. DNA for the CDR3: TGCAGTGCTAGAACGGGAGGCCCAAACACTGAAGCTTTCTTT.

The chain employs TRBV6-5 and TRBJ2-5; D is ambiguous. Germline V gene lookup returns CDR1 MNHEY and CDR2 SVGAGI. The CDR3 length is 15 residues. Deletions cut 2 bases from V and 10 bases from J, with 20 bases between. CDR3 in DNA: TGTGCCAGCAGTTACCGCCCGGGCCCCCCGAGGAGCCAGTACTTC. Translated: CASSYRPGPPRSQYF.

Only one count was recorded for this clonotype. This chain connects TRBV20-1 to TRBJ2-1; no firm D call. This CDR3 is built from 13 residues. From germline, CDR1 is DFQATT and CDR2 SNEGSKA (reference sequence). V was shortened by 0 bases and J by 9 bases, with 12 bases between the two germline ends. The CDR3 bases are TGCAGTGCTAGAGATGCGGCAATGGGTGAGCAGTTCTTC. As protein: CSARDAAMGEQFF.

The chain employs TRBV30 and TRBJ2-6; D gene ambiguous. Trimming took off 4 bases at V and 0 bases at J, with 19 bases between the two ends. The CDR3 consists of 18 residues. In germline, CDR1 is GTSNPN, CDR2 SVGIG (reference sequence). The CDR3 sequence is CAWIKRFGSPSGANVLTF. The CDR3 bases are TGTGCCTGGATCAAACGGTTTGGGTCCCCCTCTGGGGCCAACGTCCTGACTTTC.

This clonotype was recorded a few times. The rearrangement joins TRBV3-1 to TRBJ1-1; 7 nucleotides align to TRBD1. This CDR3 comprises 14 residues. Germline V gene data show CDR1 as LGHDT and CDR2 as YNNKEL (reference sequence). V trimming: 5 bases; J trimming: 1 base; junction bases outside the gene matches: 4. The CDR3 protein is CASSFGQENTEAFF. The CDR3 DNA is TGTGCCAGCAGCTTTGGACAGGAGAACACTGAAGCTTTCTTT.

This clonotype was counted between two and nine times. The CDR3 region is CASRLGQETQYF. CDR3 DNA: TGCGCCAGCAGATTAGGTCAAGAGACCCAGTACTTC. The chain carries TRBV5-1 and TRBJ2-5; no definite D call. V was cut by 5 bases and J by 2 bases, with 7 bases left in between. This CDR3 is 12 amino acids long. The germline V gene has CDR1 SGHRS and CDR2 YFSETQ.

This clonotype appeared many times. This chain joins TRBV4-2 and TRBJ1-2, with a weak D call TRBD1 (5 bases). The CDR3 contains 14 residues. Germline lookup yields CDR1 LGHNA and CDR2 YNFKEQ. V was clipped by 3 bases and J by 7 bases, with 15 bases between them. The CDR3 DNA follows: TGTGCCAGCAGCCAGCAGGGAGAGGCTTCTGGCTACACCTTC. It codes for CASSQQGEASGYTF.

This sequence joins TRBV12-3 or TRBV12-4 and TRBJ2-3; the D is unclear. This CDR3 comprises 11 residues. V was clipped by 8 bases and J by 4 bases, with 7 bases between them. CDR3: CASPSPDTQYF. CDR3 DNA: TGTGCCAGCCCTTCACCAGATACGCAGTATTTT.

The chain has TRBV7-9 and TRBJ2-1, with unresolved D. Trimming left V 5 bases short and J 7 bases short, with 12 bases between. This CDR3 has 13 amino acids. In germline, CDR1 is SEHNR, CDR2 FQNEAQ (reference sequence). The CDR3 reads CASSGLGENEQFF. CDR3 in DNA: TGTGCCAGCAGCGGGCTTGGCGAAAATGAGCAGTTCTTC.

This clonotype was observed a handful of times. V and J are TRBV20-1 and TRBJ2-3, with D possibly TRBD1 on 6 matching bases. The germline V gene has CDR1 DFQATT and CDR2 SNEGSKA (reference sequence). The germline V and J ends were trimmed by 6 bases and 0 bases, with 13 bases remaining between them. The CDR3 is 14 residues long. CDR3 DNA: TGCAGTGCGGTGGACAGCCCCAGCACAGATACGCAGTATTTT. Residues: CSAVDSPSTDTQYF.

This clonotype was found a few times. The rearrangement joins TRBV21-1 to TRBJ2-5. TRBV21-1 represents a pseudogene. CDR3 length: 12 amino acids. In DNA, the CDR3 is TGTGCCAGCAGCAAATCAGGAGAGACCCAGTACTTC. This codes for CASSKSGETQYF.

The rearrangement uses TRBV4-3 and TRBJ1-4; D gene ambiguous. Trimming pared 0 bases from V and 4 bases from J, leaving 9 bases between. The CDR3 is made up of 15 amino acids. The germline gives CDR1 LGHNA, CDR2 YSLEER. The CDR3 here is CASSQDYAYNEKLFF. In DNA, the CDR3 is TGCGCCAGCAGCCAAGATTATGCCTATAATGAAAAACTGTTTTTT.

The gene calls are TRBV11-3 and TRBJ2-7; the D is unclear. The ends were cut back, 5 bases at V and 0 bases at J, with 11 bases in the middle. Germline loops: CDR1 SGHNT, CDR2 YENEEA. The CDR3 sequence is 14 residues long. The CDR3 bases are TGTGCCAGCAGCCCAACCGGGTACTCCTACGAGCAGTACTTC. It encodes CASSPTGYSYEQYF.

V and J are TRBV12-3 or TRBV12-4 and TRBJ2-3; 7 nucleotides match TRBD2. V trimming: 3 bases; J trimming: 2 bases; junction bases outside the gene matches: 5. The CDR3 is made up of 15 amino acids. CDR3 protein: CASSLRRGNTDTQYF. CDR3 DNA sequence: TGTGCCAGCAGTTTGAGGCGGGGGAACACAGATACGCAGTATTTT.

CDR3 in amino acids: CASRNFRNQPQHF. CDR3 nucleotide sequence: TGTGCCAGCAGAAACTTCCGGAATCAGCCCCAGCATTTT. V is TRBV6-1 and J is TRBJ1-5, with unresolved D. The length of the CDR3 is 13 residues. Germline V gives CDR1 MNHNS, CDR2 SASEGT. Deletions cut 6 bases from V and 4 bases from J, with 10 bases between.

This clonotype has ten or more counts. The chain has TRBV29-1 and TRBJ2-1, with 12 bases aligning to TRBD2. The germline CDR1 and CDR2 sequences are SQVTM and ANQGSEA. This CDR3 is built from 14 residues. Losses at the gene ends were 5 bases for V and 9 bases for J; bases not matched to a gene: 8. The CDR3 DNA follows: TGCAGCGTTCGGGGACTAGCGGGCGGTAGTGAGCAGTTCTTC. Translating gives CSVRGLAGGSEQFF.

At least ten counts were recorded for this clonotype. DNA of the CDR3: TGTGCCAGCAGCCTATCTAGCGGGGGGGATATGAACACCGGGGAGCTGTTTTTT. Protein product: CASSLSSGGDMNTGELFF. V and J are TRBV4-2 and TRBJ2-2; 12 bases align to TRBD2. In germline, CDR1 is LGHNA, CDR2 YNFKEQ. Losses at the gene ends were 4 bases for V and 1 base for J; bases not matched to a gene: 7. This CDR3 is built from 18 residues.

The sample holds a few counts of this clonotype. The chain links TRBV2 to TRBJ2-1, with D uncertain. V was trimmed by 10 bases and J by 1 base, leaving 17 bases between them. This CDR3 comprises 15 residues. Germline CDR1 reads SNHLY; CDR2 reads FYNNEI. The CDR3 is CATPIQGSSYNEQFF. For the CDR3, the DNA is TGTGCCACCCCGATCCAAGGTTCTTCCTACAATGAGCAGTTCTTC.

This clonotype appeared once. The chain couples TRBV4-1 to TRBJ1-1; D remains ambiguous. The V end lost 0 bases, the J end lost 0 bases, and 5 bases lay between the germline ends. Germline-derived CDR1 and CDR2 are MGHRA and YSYEKL. The CDR3 runs to 14 residues. Written as DNA, the CDR3 is TGCGCCAGCAGCCAAGAAGAGCTGAACACTGAAGCTTTCTTT. Translation gives CASSQEELNTEAFF.

The chain joins TRBV4-1 to TRBJ2-2; perhaps D is TRBD1 or TRBD2 (5 bases each). This CDR3 has 15 residues. CDR1 MGHRA and CDR2 YSYEKL come from the germline V gene. V gave up 0 bases and J gave up 5 bases, with 10 bases separating them. CDR3 in amino acids: CASSQDRRETGELFF. CDR3 bases: TGCGCCAGCAGCCAAGATCGCAGGGAGACCGGGGAGCTGTTTTTT.

This clonotype was picked up a small number of times. V and J are TRBV12-3 or TRBV12-4 and TRBJ1-1; D is unresolved. The CDR3 has 14 residues. V lost 2 bases, J lost 4 bases, and 11 bases lay in between. The CDR3 loop reads CASSLQSPGTEAFF. In nucleotides, the CDR3 is TGTGCCAGCAGTTTACAGTCCCCAGGCACTGAAGCTTTCTTT.

The V gene is TRBV9, the J gene TRBJ1-3; the match to TRBD1 covers 8 bases. CDR1 is SGDLS, CDR2 YYNGEE, per germline. Losses at the gene ends were 5 bases for V and 4 bases for J; bases not matched to a gene: 5. This CDR3 has 14 amino acids. The CDR3 region has the DNA TGTGCCAGCAGTGGACAGGGAGAAGGAAACACCATATATTTT. Its protein is CASSGQGEGNTIYF.

This clonotype was detected only a few times. This chain joins TRBV7-2 and TRBJ2-1, with D perhaps TRBD2 (5 bases). This CDR3 spans 13 amino acids. Germline V gives CDR1 SGHTA, CDR2 FQGNSA. V lost 2 bases and J lost 9, with 11 bases in between. CDR3 region: CASSLSTRGEQFF. The CDR3 DNA is TGTGCCAGCAGCTTATCTACCCGGGGTGAGCAGTTCTTC.

This clonotype was seen many times. The chain has TRBV4-3 and TRBJ2-5; D is ambiguous. The CDR3 has 15 residues. Germline CDR1 LGHNA, CDR2 YSLEER. The V gene lost 1 base and the J gene lost 2 bases, with 11 bases spanning the gap. In DNA form, the CDR3 reads TGCGCCAGCAGCCAAGGAAGTATCAGGCAAGAGACCCAGTACTTC. This gives the protein CASSQGSIRQETQYF.

This clonotype was detected a few times. The V call is TRBV28, the J call TRBJ2-1; 13 nucleotides line up with TRBD2. Germline CDR1 is MDHEN and CDR2 is SYDVKM. Germline trimming cut 2 bases from V and 9 bases from J; bases unmatched to any gene: 4. This CDR3 region has 15 residues. The CDR3 coding sequence is TGTGCCAGCAGTTTAGGACTAGCGGGGGTTCTTGAGCAGTTCTTC. Translated: CASSLGLAGVLEQFF.

The rearrangement links TRBV5-1 to TRBJ2-3; 8 bases are shared with TRBD1. Unmatched junction bases numbered 10, after V lost 7 bases and J lost 6 bases. Germline V gene sequence: CDR1 SGHRS, CDR2 YFSETQ. The CDR3 runs 14 residues. Here the CDR3 DNA reads TGCGCCAGCGCGATCGGGACAGGAAGGGATACGCAGTATTTT. Its translation: CASAIGTGRDTQYF.

The rearrangement joins TRBV4-3 to TRBJ2-3; D is tentatively TRBD1 or TRBD2 (6 bases each). The length of the CDR3 is 18 residues. The V end was cut by 1 base, the J end by 3 bases, with 20 bases between. Germline-derived CDR1 and CDR2 are LGHNA and YSLEER. The CDR3 loop is CASSQARDLQGGTDTQYF. The CDR3 DNA is TGCGCCAGCAGCCAAGCACGGGACCTACAAGGGGGGACAGATACGCAGTATTTT.

This clonotype showed up just a few times. The chain carries TRBV29-1 and TRBJ2-3; no definite D call. V lost 7 bases and J 2 bases, leaving 13 bases between the germline ends. This CDR3 comprises 13 residues. The germline V gene encodes CDR1 SQVTM and CDR2 ANQGSEA. The CDR3 protein is CSARTPATDTQYF. The CDR3 region has the DNA TGCAGCGCCCGGACCCCAGCCACAGATACGCAGTATTTT.

The sample holds a few counts of this clonotype. The CDR3 region has the DNA TGCAGCACCTTAGCGGGGGCCTACAATGAGCAGTTCTTC. It specifies CSTLAGAYNEQFF. V usage is TRBV29-1 and J usage is TRBJ2-1; 9 nucleotides match TRBD2. Germline CDR1 reads SQVTM; CDR2 reads ANQGSEA. There are 13 residues in the CDR3. V dropped 8 bases and J dropped 2; count of bases not matched to a gene: 4.

The rearrangement links TRBV12-3 or TRBV12-4 to TRBJ1-1, with 7 positions matching TRBD1. V lost 5 bases to trimming and J lost 4 bases; unmatched junction nucleotides: 4. The CDR3 extends over 13 amino acids. CDR3 bases: TGTGCCAGCAGTCCGGGACAGACCACTGAAGCTTTCTTT. Amino acids: CASSPGQTTEAFF.

At least ten counts were recorded for this clonotype. The V call is TRBV4-3, the J call TRBJ1-2; no firm D call. Trimming stripped 0 bases from V and 7 bases from J, with 15 bases between. CDR1 LGHNA and CDR2 YSLEER come from the germline V gene. The CDR3 runs to 15 residues. Written as DNA, the CDR3 is TGCGCCAGCAGCCAAGAATCGGGCAACTATCTTGGCTACACCTTC. Protein product: CASSQESGNYLGYTF.